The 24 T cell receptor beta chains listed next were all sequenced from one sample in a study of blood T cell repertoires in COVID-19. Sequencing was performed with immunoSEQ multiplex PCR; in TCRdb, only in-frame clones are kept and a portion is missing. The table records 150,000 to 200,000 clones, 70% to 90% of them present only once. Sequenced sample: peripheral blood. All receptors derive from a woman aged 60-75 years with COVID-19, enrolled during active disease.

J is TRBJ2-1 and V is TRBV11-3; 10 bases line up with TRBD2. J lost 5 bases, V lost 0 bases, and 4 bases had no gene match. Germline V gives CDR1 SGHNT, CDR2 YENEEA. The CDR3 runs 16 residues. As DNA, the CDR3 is TGTGCCAGCAGCTTAGATTTGCTAGCGGGAGACAATGAGCAGTTCTTC. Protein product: CASSLDLLAGDNEQFF.

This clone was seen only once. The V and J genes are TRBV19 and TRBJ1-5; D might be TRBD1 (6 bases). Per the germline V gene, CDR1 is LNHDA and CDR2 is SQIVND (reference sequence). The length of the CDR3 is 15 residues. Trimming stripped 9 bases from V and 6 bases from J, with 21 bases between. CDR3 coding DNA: TGTGCCAGCTTACCCCAGGGGAGAGAGGGTCAGCCCCAGCATTTT. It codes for CASLPQGREGQPQHF.

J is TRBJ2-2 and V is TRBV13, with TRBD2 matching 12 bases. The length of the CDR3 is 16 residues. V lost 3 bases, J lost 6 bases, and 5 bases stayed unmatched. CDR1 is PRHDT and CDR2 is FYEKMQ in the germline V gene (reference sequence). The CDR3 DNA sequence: TGTGCCAGCAGCTTCTTGCTAGCGGGAGGGCCCGGGGAGCTGTTTTTT. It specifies CASSFLLAGGPGELFF.

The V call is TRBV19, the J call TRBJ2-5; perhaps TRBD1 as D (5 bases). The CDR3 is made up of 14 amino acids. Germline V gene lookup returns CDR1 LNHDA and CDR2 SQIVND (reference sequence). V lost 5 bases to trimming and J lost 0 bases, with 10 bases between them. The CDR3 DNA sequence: TGTGCCAGTAGTCCCCAGGGAAACCAAGAGACCCAGTACTTC. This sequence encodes CASSPQGNQETQYF.

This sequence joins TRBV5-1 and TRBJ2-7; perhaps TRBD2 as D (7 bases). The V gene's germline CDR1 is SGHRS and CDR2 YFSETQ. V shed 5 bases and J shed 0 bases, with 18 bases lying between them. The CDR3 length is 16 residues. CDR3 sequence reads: CASRGGSGGPSYEQYF. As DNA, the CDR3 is TGCGCCAGCAGAGGGGGGTCGGGGGGCCCCTCCTACGAGCAGTACTTC.

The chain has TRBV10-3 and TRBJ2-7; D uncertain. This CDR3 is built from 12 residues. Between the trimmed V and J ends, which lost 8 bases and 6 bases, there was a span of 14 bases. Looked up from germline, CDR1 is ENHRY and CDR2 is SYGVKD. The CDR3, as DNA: TGTGCCATCTCAGCGCCGGTCGGCGAGCAGTACTTC. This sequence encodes CAISAPVGEQYF.

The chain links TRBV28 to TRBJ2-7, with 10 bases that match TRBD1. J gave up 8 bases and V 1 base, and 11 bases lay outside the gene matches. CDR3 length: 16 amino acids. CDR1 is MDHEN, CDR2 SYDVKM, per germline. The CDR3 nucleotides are TGTGCCAGCAGTTTATCGGGACAGGGGACCGGCCTAAAGCAGTACTTC. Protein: CASSLSGQGTGLKQYF.

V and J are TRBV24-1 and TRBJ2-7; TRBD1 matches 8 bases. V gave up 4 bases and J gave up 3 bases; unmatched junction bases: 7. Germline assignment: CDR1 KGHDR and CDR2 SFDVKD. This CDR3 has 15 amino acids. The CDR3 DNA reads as TGTGCCACCAGTGACCCCAGGGACAGGTACTACGAGCAGTACTTC. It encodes CATSDPRDRYYEQYF.

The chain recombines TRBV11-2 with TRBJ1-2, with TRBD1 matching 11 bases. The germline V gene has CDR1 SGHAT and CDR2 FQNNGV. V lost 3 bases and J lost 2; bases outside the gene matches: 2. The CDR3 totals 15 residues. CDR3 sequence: CASSFGTGGNYGYTF. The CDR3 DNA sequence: TGTGCCAGCAGCTTCGGGACAGGGGGAAACTATGGCTACACCTTC.

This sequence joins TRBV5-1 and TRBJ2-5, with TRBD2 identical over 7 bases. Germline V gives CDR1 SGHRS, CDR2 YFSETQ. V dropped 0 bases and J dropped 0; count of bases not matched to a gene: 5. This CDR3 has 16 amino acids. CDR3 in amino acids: CASSLAGLKYQETQYF. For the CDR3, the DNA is TGCGCCAGCAGCTTGGCGGGACTAAAGTACCAAGAGACCCAGTACTTC.

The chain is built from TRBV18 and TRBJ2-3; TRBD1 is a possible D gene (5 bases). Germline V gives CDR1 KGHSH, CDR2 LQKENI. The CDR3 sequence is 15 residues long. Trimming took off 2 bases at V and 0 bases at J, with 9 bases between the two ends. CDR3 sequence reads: CASSPTGSSTDTQYF. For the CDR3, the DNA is TGTGCCAGCTCACCAACAGGTTCTAGCACAGATACGCAGTATTTT.

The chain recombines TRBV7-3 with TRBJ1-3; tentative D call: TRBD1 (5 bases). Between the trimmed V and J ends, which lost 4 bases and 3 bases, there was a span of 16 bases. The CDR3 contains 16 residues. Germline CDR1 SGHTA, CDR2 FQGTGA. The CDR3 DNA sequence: TGTGCCAGCAGCTCACTGACAGAGGTGTGTGGAAACACCATATATTTT. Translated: CASSSLTEVCGNTIYF.

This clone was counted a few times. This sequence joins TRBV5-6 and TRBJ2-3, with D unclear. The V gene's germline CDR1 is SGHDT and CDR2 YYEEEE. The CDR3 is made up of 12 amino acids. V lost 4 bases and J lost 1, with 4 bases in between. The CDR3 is CASSAGTDTQYF. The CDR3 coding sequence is TGTGCCAGCAGCGCGGGCACAGATACGCAGTATTTT. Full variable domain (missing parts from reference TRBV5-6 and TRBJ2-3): DAGVTQSPTHLIKTRGQQVTLRCSPKSGHDTVSWYQQALGQGPQFIFQYYEEEERQRGNFPDRFSGHQFPNYSSELNVNALLLGDSALYLCASSAGTDTQYFGPGTRLTVL.

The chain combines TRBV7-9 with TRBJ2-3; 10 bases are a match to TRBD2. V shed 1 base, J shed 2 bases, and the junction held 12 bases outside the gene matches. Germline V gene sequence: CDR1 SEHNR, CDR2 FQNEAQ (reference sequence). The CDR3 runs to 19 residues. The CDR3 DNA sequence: TGTGCCAGCAGCTTAGTCGCCCCCGGACTAGCGGATACCACAGATACGCAGTATTTT. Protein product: CASSLVAPGLADTTDTQYF. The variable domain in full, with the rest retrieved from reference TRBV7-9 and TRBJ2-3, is DTGVSQNPRHKITKRGQNVTFRCDPISEHNRLYWYRQTLGQGPEFLTYFQNEAQLEKSRLLSDRFSAERPKGSFSTLEIQRTEQGDSAMYLCASSLVAPGLADTTDTQYFGPGTRLTVL.

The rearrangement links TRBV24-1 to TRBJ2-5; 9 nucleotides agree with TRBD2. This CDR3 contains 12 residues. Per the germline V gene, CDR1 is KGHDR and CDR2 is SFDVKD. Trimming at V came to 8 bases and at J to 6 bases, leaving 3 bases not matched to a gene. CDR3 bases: TGTGCCACCAATAGCGGGAGTCAGACCCAGTACTTC. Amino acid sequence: CATNSGSQTQYF.

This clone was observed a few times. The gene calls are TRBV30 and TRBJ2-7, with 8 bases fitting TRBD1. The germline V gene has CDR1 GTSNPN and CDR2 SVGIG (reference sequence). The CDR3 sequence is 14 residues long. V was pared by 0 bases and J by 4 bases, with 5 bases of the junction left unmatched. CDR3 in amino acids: CAWSVARGLYEQYF. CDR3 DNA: TGTGCCTGGAGTGTAGCCAGGGGGCTGTACGAGCAGTACTTC.

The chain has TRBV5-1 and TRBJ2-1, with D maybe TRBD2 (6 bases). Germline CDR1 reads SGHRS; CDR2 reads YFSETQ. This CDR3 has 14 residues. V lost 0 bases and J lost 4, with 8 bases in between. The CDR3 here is CASSLGGLYNEQFF. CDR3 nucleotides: TGCGCCAGCAGCTTGGGAGGACTATACAATGAGCAGTTCTTC.

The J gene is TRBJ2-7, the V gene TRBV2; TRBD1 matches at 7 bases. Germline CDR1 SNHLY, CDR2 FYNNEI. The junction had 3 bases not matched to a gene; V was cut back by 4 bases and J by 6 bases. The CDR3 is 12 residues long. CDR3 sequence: CASSGGGGEQYF. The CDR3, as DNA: TGTGCCAGCAGTGGAGGGGGCGGCGAGCAGTACTTC.

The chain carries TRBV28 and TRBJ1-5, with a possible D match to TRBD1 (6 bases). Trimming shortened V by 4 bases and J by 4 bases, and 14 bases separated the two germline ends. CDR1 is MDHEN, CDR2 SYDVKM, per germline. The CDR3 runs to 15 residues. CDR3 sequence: CASSSLDRRNQPQHF. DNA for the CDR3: TGTGCCAGCAGTTCCCTGGACAGAAGGAATCAGCCCCAGCATTTT.

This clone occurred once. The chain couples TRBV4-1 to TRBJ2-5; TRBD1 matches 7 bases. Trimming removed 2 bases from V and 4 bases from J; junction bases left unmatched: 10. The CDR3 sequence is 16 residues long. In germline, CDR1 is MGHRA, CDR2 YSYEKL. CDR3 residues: CASSQRGDSPRETQYF. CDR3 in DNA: TGCGCCAGCAGCCAAAGAGGGGACAGTCCGCGAGAGACCCAGTACTTC.

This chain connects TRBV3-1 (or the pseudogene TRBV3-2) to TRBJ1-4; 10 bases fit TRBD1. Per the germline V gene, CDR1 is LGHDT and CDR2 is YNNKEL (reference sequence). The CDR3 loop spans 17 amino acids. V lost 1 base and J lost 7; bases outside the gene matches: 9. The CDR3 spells CASSQVHGDRGSEKLFF. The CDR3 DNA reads TGTGCCAGCAGCCAAGTTCACGGGGACAGGGGAAGTGAAAAACTGTTTTTT.

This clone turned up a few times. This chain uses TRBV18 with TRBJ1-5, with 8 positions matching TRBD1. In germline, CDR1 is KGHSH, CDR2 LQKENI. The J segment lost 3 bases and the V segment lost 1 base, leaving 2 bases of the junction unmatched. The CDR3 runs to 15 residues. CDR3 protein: CASSPRQGNNQPQHF. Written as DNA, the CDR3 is TGTGCCAGCTCACCACGACAGGGGAACAATCAGCCCCAGCATTTT.

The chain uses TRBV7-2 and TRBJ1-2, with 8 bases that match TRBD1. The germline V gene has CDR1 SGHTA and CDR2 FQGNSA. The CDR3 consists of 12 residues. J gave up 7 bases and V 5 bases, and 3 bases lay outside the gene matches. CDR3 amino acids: CASSNRGFGYTF. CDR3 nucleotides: TGTGCCAGCAGCAACAGGGGGTTTGGCTACACCTTC.

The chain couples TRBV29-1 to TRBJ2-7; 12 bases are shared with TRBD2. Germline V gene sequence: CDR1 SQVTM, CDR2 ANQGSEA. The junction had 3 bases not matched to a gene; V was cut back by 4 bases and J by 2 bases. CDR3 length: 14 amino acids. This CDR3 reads CSVVTSGRTYEQYF. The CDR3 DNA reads TGCAGCGTTGTGACTAGCGGGAGAACCTACGAGCAGTACTTC.